The 27 T cell receptor beta chains below all came from one sample that was sequenced in a study of blood T cell repertoires in COVID-19. The protocol was immunoSEQ multiplex PCR, while the TCRdb copy is restricted to in-frame clones and leaves out a portion. The sample holds around 300,000 clones; over 75% are singletons and the top ten take approximately 8.8%. The sample taken for sequencing was peripheral blood. These receptors all come from a man aged 18 to 29 with active or convalescent COVID-19.

The V call is TRBV6-5, the J call TRBJ2-4; tentatively, D is TRBD2 (6 bases). Germline V gene data show CDR1 as MNHEY and CDR2 as SVGAGI. The CDR3 contains 14 residues. The V end was cut by 2 bases, the J end by 6 bases, with 11 bases between. The CDR3 sequence is CASSYAAGGNIQYF. In DNA, the CDR3 is TGTGCCAGCAGTTACGCGGCCGGGGGAAACATTCAGTACTTC.

This sequence joins TRBV2 and TRBJ2-5; D possibly corresponds to TRBD2 (5 bases). V lost 7 bases, J lost 2 bases, and 11 bases lay in between. The CDR3 spans 13 residues. Germline assignment: CDR1 SNHLY and CDR2 FYNNEI. The CDR3 here is CASTLTGQETQYF. CDR3 DNA sequence: TGTGCCAGCACACTGACGGGACAAGAGACCCAGTACTTC.

This rearrangement joins TRBV6-1 to TRBJ2-1, with 8 bases identical to TRBD1. The ends lost 2 bases at V and 7 bases at J; junction bases unmatched: 10. CDR1 MNHNS and CDR2 SASEGT come from the germline V gene. The CDR3 totals 16 residues. For the CDR3, the DNA is TGTGCCAGCAGTGAAACCGGGACAGGAACCTGGAATGAGCAGTTCTTC. Its translation is CASSETGTGTWNEQFF.

This clone was seen many times. The CDR3 region is CASSLTGVTDTQYF. DNA for the CDR3: TGTGCCAGCAGCCTGACAGGGGTCACAGATACGCAGTATTTT. The chain uses TRBV6-2 or TRBV6-3 and TRBJ2-3; 8 nucleotides line up with TRBD1. CDR1 is MNHEY, CDR2 SVGEGT, per germline. J lost 2 bases, V lost 6 bases, and 4 bases had no gene match. The CDR3 is 14 residues long.

This chain joins TRBV11-2 and TRBJ2-7; D is possibly TRBD2 (5 bases). The germline V gene encodes CDR1 SGHAT and CDR2 FQNNGV. The CDR3 is made up of 13 amino acids. Trimming shortened V by 5 bases and J by 3 bases, and 11 bases separated the two germline ends. The CDR3, as DNA: TGTGCCAGCAGCGGGATTGAGGGCTACGAGCAGTACTTC. Translation gives CASSGIEGYEQYF.

This chain joins TRBV5-5 and TRBJ2-1, with 9 nucleotides matching TRBD2. The germline gives CDR1 SGHKS, CDR2 YYEKEE (reference sequence). The CDR3 has 15 residues. The V segment lost 0 bases and the J segment 5 bases; nucleotides outside the gene matches: 3. DNA of the CDR3: TGTGCCAGCAGCTTGGTGAGACTAGCGGACAATGAGCAGTTCTTC. Its protein product is CASSLVRLADNEQFF.

This chain joins TRBV4-1 and TRBJ2-7; the D gene is possibly TRBD2 (5 bases). The germline gives CDR1 MGHRA, CDR2 YSYEKL. Trimming shortened V by 7 bases and J by 0 bases, and 13 bases separated the two germline ends. CDR3 length: 14 amino acids. In DNA form, the CDR3 reads TGCGCCAGCACAGAGGACTCTAGCTCCTACGAGCAGTACTTC. Its protein is CASTEDSSSYEQYF.

The J gene is TRBJ1-2, the V gene TRBV9; the match to TRBD1 covers 9 bases. This CDR3 is 16 amino acids long. The germline V gene has CDR1 SGDLS and CDR2 YYNGEE. J gave up 3 bases and V 3 bases, and 9 bases lay outside the gene matches. CDR3 nucleotide sequence: TGTGCCAGCAGCGACGGGACAGGGCCTAGAGACTATGGCTACACCTTC. Protein: CASSDGTGPRDYGYTF.

V usage is TRBV6-5 and J usage is TRBJ1-2; 8 bases match TRBD1. Germline V CDR1 and CDR2: MNHEY, SVGAGI. The CDR3 length is 13 residues. V was pared by 5 bases and J by 6 bases, with 5 bases of the junction left unmatched. This chain's CDR3 is CASSRTGRDGYTF. In DNA form, the CDR3 reads TGTGCCAGCAGTCGGACAGGGAGGGATGGCTACACCTTC.

The chain recombines TRBV7-9 with TRBJ2-1; TRBD1 aligns across 9 bases. CDR1 is SEHNR and CDR2 is FQNEAQ in the germline V gene (reference sequence). The CDR3 totals 16 residues. The ends lost 5 bases at V and 3 bases at J; junction bases unmatched: 8. In DNA, the CDR3 is TGTGCCAGCAGCGCCCCCGGGACAGGGCTCTACAATGAGCAGTTCTTC. Residues: CASSAPGTGLYNEQFF.

The gene calls are TRBV2 and TRBJ1-4, with D possibly matching TRBD1 (5 bases). Trimming left V 7 bases short and J 6 bases short, with 18 bases between. The germline gives CDR1 SNHLY, CDR2 FYNNEI. The CDR3 runs 15 residues. The CDR3 here is CASTRDLLLYEKLFF. For the CDR3, the DNA is TGTGCCAGCACCAGGGACTTGCTTTTGTATGAAAAACTGTTTTTT. Full variable domain (missing parts from reference TRBV2 and TRBJ1-4): EPEVTQTPSHQVTQMGQEVILRCVPISNHLYFYWYRQILGQKVEFLVSFYNNEISEKSEIFDDQFSVERPDGSNFTLKIRSTKLEDSAMYFCASTRDLLLYEKLFFGSGTQLSVL.

Of note for this clone: It is unclear where the CDR3 begins or ends on the DNA, so no DNA is shown, and the CDR3 is as TCRdb lists it. The chain combines TRBV25-1 with TRBJ2-7; the table's D call, TRBD1, has no DNA check behind it. The CDR3 spans 15 residues, counting both ends. Germline CDR1 MGHDK, CDR2 SYGVNS. The CDR3 loop is CASSSSRQASYEQYF.

The chain has TRBV2 and TRBJ2-1; 9 bases map to TRBD1. The CDR3 sequence is 15 residues long. CDR1 is SNHLY, CDR2 FYNNEI, per germline. V lost 6 bases and J lost 5; bases outside the gene matches: 8. DNA for the CDR3: TGTGCCAGCAGCGCAGGACAGGGGTGGAACAATGAGCAGTTCTTC. Translation: CASSAGQGWNNEQFF.

This chain links TRBV5-1 with TRBJ1-6; 7 nucleotides line up with TRBD1. The germline V gene encodes CDR1 SGHRS and CDR2 YFSETQ. The CDR3 loop spans 15 amino acids. The V gene end was trimmed by 0 bases and the J gene end by 7 bases; junction bases not matched to a gene: 4. The CDR3 loop reads CASSLGRDSNSPLHF. CDR3 nucleotide sequence: TGCGCCAGCAGCTTGGGACGGGACAGCAATTCACCCCTCCACTTT.

This clone came up a few times. J is TRBJ1-1 and V is TRBV2, with 8 bases matching TRBD1. The CDR3 has 14 residues. J lost 3 bases, V lost 5 bases, and 5 bases had no gene match. The germline CDR1 and CDR2 sequences are SNHLY and FYNNEI. CDR3 in DNA: TGTGCCAGCAGTCCGGGACAGGCATACACTGAAGCTTTCTTT. This sequence encodes CASSPGQAYTEAFF.

The V and J genes are TRBV9 and TRBJ2-2; TRBD2 might be the D (7 bases). CDR1 is SGDLS and CDR2 is YYNGEE in the germline V gene. CDR3 length equals 17 residues. V lost 0 bases and J 5 bases, leaving 17 bases between the germline ends. The CDR3 region has the DNA TGTGCCAGCAGCGTAGTCTCGGGGGGCCTCGGGACCGGGGAGCTGTTTTTT. Its translation: CASSVVSGGLGTGELFF.

This chain uses TRBV7-2 with TRBJ2-3; TRBD2 might be the D (6 bases). This CDR3 has 14 residues. Trimming cost V 5 bases and J 5 bases, with 14 bases left between them. Looked up from germline, CDR1 is SGHTA and CDR2 is FQGNSA. The CDR3 nucleotides read TGTGCCAGCAGCCAGTGGGACTCCCAAGATACGCAGTATTTT. Protein: CASSQWDSQDTQYF.

This clone was recorded once. The chain carries TRBV5-1 and TRBJ2-1; 8 bases agree with TRBD2. Losses at the gene ends were 3 bases for V and 0 bases for J; bases not matched to a gene: 8. Germline-derived CDR1 and CDR2 are SGHRS and YFSETQ. The CDR3 extends over 17 amino acids. CDR3 region: CASSSGAGGPSYNEQFF. Written as DNA, the CDR3 is TGCGCCAGCAGCTCAGGGGCGGGGGGCCCCTCCTACAATGAGCAGTTCTTC.

The sample holds many counts of this clone. The chain combines TRBV25-1 with TRBJ2-7, with D hard to call. The length of the CDR3 is 9 residues. The ends were cut back, 3 bases at V and 9 bases at J, with 3 bases in the middle. Per the germline V gene, CDR1 is MGHDK and CDR2 is SYGVNS. The CDR3 region has the DNA TGTGCCAGCAGTGACGGGCAGTACTTC. Amino acid sequence: CASSDGQYF.

The chain uses TRBV9 and TRBJ2-7, with 9 positions matching TRBD1. Trimming at V came to 0 bases and at J to 7 bases, leaving 5 bases not matched to a gene. From germline, CDR1 is SGDLS and CDR2 YYNGEE. The length of the CDR3 is 14 residues. Written as DNA, the CDR3 is TGTGCCAGCAGCGTAGTGGGACAGGGTGGAGAGCAGTACTTC. Its protein is CASSVVGQGGEQYF.

The chain links TRBV14 to TRBJ1-2; D remains unclear. The CDR3 is 15 amino acids. Trimming stripped 0 bases from V and 4 bases from J, with 12 bases between. Germline V lookup: CDR1 SGHDN, CDR2 FVKESK. DNA of the CDR3: TGTGCCAGCAGCCAAGATCCTGCGGATCTCTATGGCTACACCTTC. Amino acids: CASSQDPADLYGYTF.

This rearrangement joins TRBV6-5 to TRBJ1-5; perhaps TRBD1 as D (5 bases). Between the trimmed V and J ends, which lost 10 bases and 0 bases, there was a span of 13 bases. This CDR3 is 14 amino acids long. Germline CDR1 MNHEY, CDR2 SVGAGI. The CDR3 reads CAIRQLYSNQPQHF. Here the CDR3 DNA reads TGTGCCATCCGACAGCTGTATAGCAATCAGCCCCAGCATTTT.

This clone is a singleton in its sample. The chain joins TRBV4-1 to TRBJ2-7; possible D gene TRBD1, 6 bases. V was cut by 3 bases and J by 3 bases, with 12 bases left in between. This CDR3 comprises 14 residues. In germline, CDR1 is MGHRA, CDR2 YSYEKL. Written as DNA, the CDR3 is TGCGCCAGCAGCCACAAGATGACAGGCTACGAGCAGTACTTC. It translates to CASSHKMTGYEQYF.

For the CDR3, the DNA is TGTGCCAGCAGCACAGGGGGCGCCTTCATCGGGGAGCTGTTTTTT. Translation gives CASSTGGAFIGELFF. The chain links TRBV7-9 to TRBJ2-2, with TRBD1 matching 9 bases. There are 15 residues in the CDR3. Per germline, CDR1 SEHNR and CDR2 FQNEAQ (reference sequence). Trimming took 5 bases from V and 7 from J; bases not matched to a gene: 8.

The rearrangement joins TRBV6-2 or TRBV6-3 to TRBJ1-1, with TRBD1 matching 9 bases. The V gene end was trimmed by 4 bases and the J gene end by 9 bases; junction bases not matched to a gene: 3. The CDR3 runs 12 residues. Per the germline V gene, CDR1 is MNHEY and CDR2 is SVGEGT. CDR3 sequence reads: CASSFGTGQAFF. The CDR3 nucleotides read TGTGCCAGCAGTTTCGGGACAGGGCAAGCTTTCTTT.

This chain joins TRBV11-2 and TRBJ2-3, with 11 bases identical to TRBD1. V shed 5 bases and J 5 bases; nucleotides not matched to a gene: 15. Germline CDR1 is SGHAT and CDR2 is FQNNGV. CDR3 length equals 18 residues. The chain's CDR3 is CASSAVPGQGDSGDTQYF. Written as DNA, the CDR3 is TGTGCCAGCAGCGCAGTACCGGGACAGGGGGATTCAGGAGATACGCAGTATTTT.

V usage is TRBV9 and J usage is TRBJ2-2; 7 positions match TRBD1. This CDR3 is 16 amino acids long. V lost 3 bases, J lost 0 bases, and 5 bases stayed unmatched. Germline V lookup: CDR1 SGDLS, CDR2 YYNGEE. The CDR3 sequence: CASSAKTGANTGELFF. DNA for the CDR3: TGTGCCAGCAGCGCCAAAACAGGGGCGAACACCGGGGAGCTGTTTTTT.